The 31 T cell receptor beta chains reported below all come from one sample, sequenced in a study of T cell responses to AZD1222 COVID-19 vaccine. Profiling relied on immunoSEQ multiplex PCR, and the TCRdb table lists in-frame clones only, not all of them. The table has more than 70,000 clones, 85% to 90% seen once. Here the sequenced sample was peripheral blood, taken 28 days after the second AZD1222 dose. All receptors derive from an adult who received the AZD1222 COVID-19 vaccine.

The J gene is TRBJ1-1, the V gene TRBV3-1 (or the pseudogene TRBV3-2); 10 bases match TRBD1. The V gene's germline CDR1 is LGHDT and CDR2 YNNKEL (reference sequence). V trimming: 5 bases; J trimming: 1 base; junction bases outside the gene matches: 10. The CDR3 has 17 residues. Written as DNA, the CDR3 is TGTGCCAGCAGCTATAAACGGGGACAGGGGCGGAACACTGAAGCTTTCTTT. Translated: CASSYKRGQGRNTEAFF.

This chain links TRBV27 with TRBJ1-5; 10 bases are a match to TRBD1. This CDR3 region has 18 residues. The germline V gene has CDR1 MNHEY and CDR2 SMNVEV (reference sequence). The V segment lost 7 bases and the J segment 0 bases; nucleotides outside the gene matches: 12. The CDR3 DNA follows: TGTGCCAGCAAAACTACCGGGACAGGGGATTATAGCAATCAGCCCCAGCATTTT. Protein product: CASKTTGTGDYSNQPQHF.

The chain carries TRBV7-6 and TRBJ1-5; D is ambiguous. The CDR3 loop spans 15 amino acids. CDR1 SGHVS and CDR2 FNYEAQ come from the germline V gene. The germline V and J ends were trimmed by 5 bases and 0 bases, with 11 bases remaining between them. CDR3 DNA sequence: TGTGCCAGCAGCCCCTGGAGCGATAGCAATCAGCCCCAGCATTTT. Translated, it gives CASSPWSDSNQPQHF. Variable domain in full (rest from reference TRBV7-6 and TRBJ1-5): GAGVSQSPRYKVTKRGQDVALRCDPISGHVSLYWYRQALGQGPEFLTYFNYEAQQDKSGLPNDRFSAERPEGSISTLTIQRTEQRDSAMYRCASSPWSDSNQPQHFGDGTRLSIL.

CDR3 DNA sequence: TGTGCCAGCAGCTTGGGTTGGCTAGCGGGGGAACATACGCAGTATTTT. It codes for CASSLGWLAGEHTQYF. The chain joins TRBV5-4 to TRBJ2-3, with TRBD2 matching 10 bases. CDR1 and CDR2 from the germline V gene are SGHNT and YYREEE (reference sequence). The J segment lost 7 bases and the V segment lost 0 bases, leaving 8 bases of the junction unmatched. This CDR3 spans 16 amino acids. Complete variable domain (other parts from reference TRBV5-4 and TRBJ2-3): ETGVTQSPTHLIKTRGQQVTLRCSSQSGHNTVSWYQQALGQGPQFIFQYYREEENGRGNFPPRFSGLQFPNYSSELNVNALELDDSALYLCASSLGWLAGEHTQYFGPGTRLTVL.

The chain recombines TRBV10-2 with TRBJ1-1; TRBD1 matches at 9 bases. The germline gives CDR1 WSHSY, CDR2 SAAADI. Trimming took 5 bases from V and 8 from J; bases not matched to a gene: 9. The CDR3 totals 14 residues. The CDR3 reads CASSMGQGEVEAFF. The CDR3 DNA sequence: TGCGCCAGCAGTATGGGACAGGGAGAAGTCGAAGCTTTCTTT.

This clone was counted between two and nine times. The chain carries TRBV2 and TRBJ2-2; D possibly corresponds to TRBD2 (5 bases). CDR1 SNHLY and CDR2 FYNNEI come from the germline V gene. Trimming took off 5 bases at V and 3 bases at J, with 7 bases between the two ends. The CDR3 has 13 residues. In DNA, the CDR3 is TGTGCCAGCAGTACGGACTACACCGGGGAGCTGTTTTTT. This gives the protein CASSTDYTGELFF.

The chain uses TRBV18 and TRBJ2-1; TRBD1 might be the D (5 bases). The CDR3 is made up of 15 amino acids. Trimming pared 1 base from V and 8 bases from J, leaving 15 bases between. From germline, CDR1 is KGHSH and CDR2 LQKENI. The chain's CDR3 is CASSPQVAGAHEQFF. CDR3 DNA sequence: TGTGCCAGCTCACCACAGGTAGCTGGGGCCCATGAGCAGTTCTTC.

The chain carries TRBV2 and TRBJ1-5, with D possibly TRBD1 on 5 matching bases. This CDR3 is built from 14 residues. V lost 2 bases and J lost 6, with 11 bases in between. The germline V gene has CDR1 SNHLY and CDR2 FYNNEI. This chain's CDR3 is CASSERIQAQPQHF. The DNA of the CDR3 is TGTGCCAGCAGTGAAAGGATACAGGCTCAGCCCCAGCATTTT.

The rearrangement joins TRBV6-5 to TRBJ2-3, with D possibly TRBD2 on 7 matching bases. Germline lookup yields CDR1 MNHEY and CDR2 SVGAGI. This CDR3 region has 16 residues. V was trimmed by 0 bases and J by 4 bases, leaving 14 bases between them. The CDR3 region is CASSYSNGGPPDTQYF. The CDR3, as DNA: TGTGCCAGCAGTTACTCGAACGGGGGGCCCCCAGATACGCAGTATTTT.

The V gene is TRBV29-1, the J gene TRBJ2-5, with 7 bases that match TRBD1. This CDR3 region has 12 residues. The V gene end was trimmed by 4 bases and the J gene end by 1 base; junction bases not matched to a gene: 0. The germline V gene encodes CDR1 SQVTM and CDR2 ANQGSEA. This chain's CDR3 is CSVGQGQETQYF. Written as DNA, the CDR3 is TGCAGCGTTGGACAGGGCCAAGAGACCCAGTACTTC.

The chain links TRBV19 to TRBJ1-1; D is ambiguous. The CDR3 totals 17 residues. From germline, CDR1 is LNHDA and CDR2 SQIVND (reference sequence). Trimming left V 6 bases short and J 0 bases short, with 20 bases between. In nucleotides, the CDR3 is TGTGCCAGTAGACCCCGAACCGGCGGAACATTGAACACTGAAGCTTTCTTT. Translation: CASRPRTGGTLNTEAFF. The full variable domain, rest sourced from reference TRBV19 and TRBJ1-1, is DGGITQSPKYLFRKEGQNVTLSCEQNLNHDAMYWYRQDPGQGLRLIYYSQIVNDFQKGDIAEGYSVSREKKESFPLTVTSAQKNPTAFYLCASRPRTGGTLNTEAFFGQGTRLTVV.

There are a few counts of this clone. The chain has TRBV7-6 and TRBJ1-1; D is unclear. CDR3 length: 15 residues. Germline V gene data show CDR1 as SGHVS and CDR2 as FNYEAQ. V was trimmed by 5 bases and J by 0 bases, leaving 13 bases between them. CDR3 sequence reads: CASSPSSQVNTEAFF. Here the CDR3 DNA reads TGTGCCAGCAGCCCAAGCTCTCAGGTGAACACTGAAGCTTTCTTT.

V usage is TRBV6-6 and J usage is TRBJ1-4; tentatively, D is TRBD1 (6 bases). V lost 6 bases and J lost 0, with 11 bases in between. Germline V gene data show CDR1 as MNHNY and CDR2 as SVGAGI (reference sequence). The CDR3 consists of 15 residues. DNA for the CDR3: TGTGCCAGCAGGAAGGGGGGCGCAACTAATGAAAAACTGTTTTTT. Amino acid sequence: CASRKGGATNEKLFF.

The genes are TRBV5-4 and TRBJ1-4, with D unresolved. CDR1 SGHNT and CDR2 YYREEE come from the germline V gene (reference sequence). Trimming cost V 0 bases and J 7 bases, with 10 bases left between them. This CDR3 contains 14 residues. CDR3 residues: CASSLAQASEKLFF. The CDR3, as DNA: TGTGCCAGCAGCTTGGCTCAGGCTAGTGAAAAACTGTTTTTT.

The V gene is TRBV19, the J gene TRBJ1-2, with D perhaps TRBD1 (5 bases). Germline CDR1 and CDR2: LNHDA and SQIVND (reference sequence). This CDR3 contains 14 residues. Between the trimmed V and J ends, which lost 7 bases and 3 bases, there was a span of 15 bases. CDR3 in amino acids: CASTEWGGDYGYTF. Here the CDR3 DNA reads TGTGCCAGTACCGAGTGGGGGGGTGACTATGGCTACACCTTC.

This rearrangement joins TRBV4-2 to TRBJ1-1, with TRBD1 as a possible D gene (5 bases). Between the trimmed V and J ends, which lost 4 bases and 4 bases, there was a span of 13 bases. The CDR3 is 14 residues long. Germline lookup yields CDR1 LGHNA and CDR2 YNFKEQ. The DNA for the CDR3 is TGTGCCAGCAGCCTGGAGGGGAAATTCACTGAAGCTTTCTTT. Encoded protein: CASSLEGKFTEAFF.

V is TRBV10-2 and J is TRBJ2-1, with 8 nucleotides matching TRBD2. The germline V gene has CDR1 WSHSY and CDR2 SAAADI. This CDR3 region has 16 residues. Unmatched junction bases numbered 10, after V lost 3 bases and J lost 6 bases. The CDR3 protein is CASSDFGRGGLNEQFF. In nucleotides, the CDR3 is TGCGCCAGCAGTGACTTCGGGAGGGGGGGGCTCAATGAGCAGTTCTTC.

The chain uses TRBV9 and TRBJ1-6; 7 bases line up with TRBD1. The V and J ends lost 3 bases and 0 bases, in that order; junction bases with no gene match: 12. The CDR3 spans 19 residues. Looked up from germline, CDR1 is SGDLS and CDR2 is YYNGEE. This CDR3 is CASSAKENRGSSYNSPLHF. Here the CDR3 DNA reads TGTGCCAGCAGCGCAAAAGAAAACAGGGGCAGCTCCTATAATTCACCCCTCCACTTT.

The chain has TRBV4-2 and TRBJ2-7; 15 bases match TRBD2. This CDR3 comprises 17 residues. J was trimmed by 4 bases and V by 1 base; bases with no gene match: 5. CDR1 is LGHNA and CDR2 is YNFKEQ in the germline V gene. For the CDR3, the DNA is TGTGCCAGCAGCCAAGGGGGACTAGCGGGGGGTTTTTACGAGCAGTACTTC. Translating gives CASSQGGLAGGFYEQYF.

The chain combines TRBV7-3 with TRBJ1-1, with 7 bases matching TRBD1. The CDR3 has 14 residues. V was clipped by 6 bases and J by 1 base; unmatched bases: 5. The germline gives CDR1 SGHTA, CDR2 FQGTGA. The CDR3 nucleotides read TGTGCCAGCAGGCGCGACAGGGAGAACACTGAAGCTTTCTTT. Residues: CASRRDRENTEAFF. Combining the CDR3 with reference TRBV7-3 and TRBJ1-1 gives the whole variable domain GAGVSQTPSNKVTEKGKYVELRCDPISGHTALYWYRQSLGQGPEFLIYFQGTGAADDSGLPNDRFFAVRPEGSVSTLKIQRTERGDSAVYLCASRRDRENTEAFFGQGTRLTVV.

The chain has TRBV20-1 and TRBJ2-5; no firm D call. Germline CDR1 DFQATT, CDR2 SNEGSKA (reference sequence). The CDR3 is 11 amino acids. Deletions cut 6 bases from V and 5 bases from J, with 10 bases between. The CDR3 region has the DNA TGCAGTGCCGTGGGGAAGGAGACCCAGTACTTC. Its protein is CSAVGKETQYF.

The chain has TRBV4-1 and TRBJ2-3, with no clear D. Germline V gives CDR1 MGHRA, CDR2 YSYEKL. This CDR3 is built from 15 residues. V lost 2 bases and J lost 2, with 11 bases in between. The chain's CDR3 is CASSQSPDPTDTQYF. The CDR3 DNA is TGCGCCAGCAGCCAATCACCTGACCCCACAGATACGCAGTATTTT.

This rearrangement joins TRBV6-5 to TRBJ2-7; either TRBD1 or TRBD2 may supply D (5 bases each). The CDR3 extends over 13 amino acids. V was clipped by 7 bases and J by 4 bases, with 14 bases between them. CDR1 and CDR2 from the germline V gene are MNHEY and SVGAGI. The CDR3 coding sequence is TGTGCCAGCAAACCGGGGCCCTTTTACGAGCAGTACTTC. Translating it yields CASKPGPFYEQYF.

In this sample, this clone turned up once. The V gene is TRBV2, the J gene TRBJ1-5; D unclear. V was trimmed by 10 bases and J by 0 bases, leaving 10 bases between them. The CDR3 consists of 13 residues. The germline gives CDR1 SNHLY, CDR2 FYNNEI. Here the CDR3 reads CATSEISNQPQHF. In nucleotides, the CDR3 is TGTGCCACCTCGGAGATTAGCAATCAGCCCCAGCATTTT.

The V gene is TRBV3-1 (or the pseudogene TRBV3-2), the J gene TRBJ2-5; TRBD2 aligns across 9 bases. The germline gives CDR1 LGHDT, CDR2 YNNKEL (reference sequence). There are 14 residues in the CDR3. V shed 4 bases, J shed 2 bases, and the junction held 2 bases outside the gene matches. The CDR3 loop reads CASSLGLAQETQYF. CDR3 in DNA: TGTGCCAGCAGCCTCGGACTAGCGCAAGAGACCCAGTACTTC.

The chain is built from TRBV3-1 (or the pseudogene TRBV3-2) and TRBJ2-5; D gene uncertain. The CDR3 sequence is 13 residues long. V was shortened by 0 bases and J by 5 bases, with 7 bases between the two germline ends. Looked up from germline, CDR1 is LGHDT and CDR2 is YNNKEL (reference sequence). The CDR3 DNA reads TGTGCCAGCAGCCAAGATAGGTGGGAGACCCAGTACTTC. Amino acid sequence: CASSQDRWETQYF.

The chain employs TRBV14 and TRBJ1-6, with 9 positions matching TRBD1. Germline V gene sequence: CDR1 SGHDN, CDR2 FVKESK. V trimming: 3 bases; J trimming: 9 bases; junction bases outside the gene matches: 3. This CDR3 has 14 residues. The CDR3 spells CASSQYRGRSPLHF. Written as DNA, the CDR3 is TGTGCCAGCAGCCAGTACAGGGGGCGTTCACCCCTCCACTTT.

CDR3 residues: CASSRTGTGYEQYF. In DNA form, the CDR3 reads TGCGCCAGCAGCCGGACAGGAACGGGCTACGAGCAGTACTTC. The chain joins TRBV5-1 to TRBJ2-7; 7 bases are a match to TRBD1. Losses at the gene ends were 4 bases for V and 3 bases for J; bases not matched to a gene: 7. The CDR3 consists of 14 residues. Germline V gives CDR1 SGHRS, CDR2 YFSETQ.

This clone is a singleton in its sample. The V gene is TRBV3-1 (or the pseudogene TRBV3-2), the J gene TRBJ1-2; D is perhaps TRBD1 (6 bases). CDR3 length: 16 residues. Trimming cost V 0 bases and J 5 bases, with 16 bases left between them. The germline CDR1 and CDR2 sequences are LGHDT and YNNKEL (reference sequence). CDR3 sequence (DNA): TGTGCCAGCAGCCAAGATACCAGGACAGCCGGATATGGCTACACCTTC. Encoded protein: CASSQDTRTAGYGYTF.

CDR3 nucleotide sequence: TGTGCCAGTAGGGTTGGACAGGCCAATAATGAAAAACTGTTTTTT. It translates to CASRVGQANNEKLFF. The V call is TRBV19, the J call TRBJ1-4, with 7 bases that match TRBD1. V trimming: 6 bases; J trimming: 4 bases; junction bases outside the gene matches: 8. The V gene's germline CDR1 is LNHDA and CDR2 SQIVND (reference sequence). The CDR3 is 15 amino acids.

The chain recombines TRBV2 with TRBJ1-2; 10 bases align to TRBD1. V shed 4 bases and J 6 bases; nucleotides not matched to a gene: 2. Germline CDR1 is SNHLY and CDR2 is FYNNEI. The CDR3 loop spans 13 amino acids. CDR3 loop: CASSGDRGHGYTF. CDR3 nucleotides: TGTGCCAGCAGTGGGGACAGGGGCCATGGCTACACCTTC. Drawing the rest from reference TRBV2 and TRBJ1-2, the complete variable domain is EPEVTQTPSHQVTQMGQEVILRCVPISNHLYFYWYRQILGQKVEFLVSFYNNEISEKSEIFDDQFSVERPDGSNFTLKIRSTKLEDSAMYFCASSGDRGHGYTFGSGTRLTVV.